The present entry profiles one T cell receptor beta chain with its context. The data derive from a study of blood T cell repertoires in COVID-19. Study at large: The analysed material was cDNA or gDNA that came from T cells, B-cell-depleted T cells, or PBMCs.

The protocol was immunoSEQ multiplex PCR, while the TCRdb copy is restricted to in-frame clones and leaves out a portion. Of some 510,000 clones in the sample, around 87% were seen once. The study counted Cohort 3 donors as recovered given two negative PCRs, clearance, or symptom resolution. The clonotype originates from a woman aged 40 to 49 who had recovered from COVID-19. Specimen: PBMCs or T cells enriched from blood (not recorded which).

CDR3 loop: CASSPAGQPNTEAFF. Here the CDR3 DNA reads TGCGCCAGCAGCCCTGCGGGACAGCCGAACACTGAAGCTTTCTTT. The chain recombines TRBV4-1 with TRBJ1-1, with 7 bases that match TRBD1. The CDR3 runs to 15 residues. Germline V gives CDR1 MGHRA, CDR2 YSYEKL. Losses at the gene ends were 4 bases for V and 1 base for J; bases not matched to a gene: 6.